This TCR beta chain originates from a study of blood T cell repertoires in COVID-19. Whole-study context: PBMCs, B-cell-depleted T cells, or T cells provided the cDNA or gDNA that made up the material.

In the authors' methods: Reference gene primers were amplified, and this amplification served to estimate nucleated cell counts. Assay used: immunoSEQ multiplex PCR; TCRdb lists only in-frame clones, some missing. From that table come the V and J calls and clone size; the DNA was used to work out D and trimming. The sample includes around 130,000 clones, 75% to 90% of them seen just once. The CDR3 loop spans 14 amino acids. Unmatched junction bases numbered 11, after V lost 2 bases and J lost 10 bases. The germline CDR1 and CDR2 sequences are SQVTM and ANQGSEA. This chain links TRBV29-1 with TRBJ1-1; TRBD1 agrees at 9 bases. Input material: peripheral blood. This receptor was obtained from a man aged 65 to 79 with active or convalescent COVID-19. This CDR3 reads CSVEYPGQGGVAFF. DNA of the CDR3: TGCAGCGTTGAATACCCGGGACAGGGTGGAGTAGCTTTCTTT. The variable domain in full, completed from reference TRBV29-1 and TRBJ1-1, reads SAVISQKPSRDICQRGTSLTIQCQVDSQVTMMFWYRQQPGQSLTLIATANQGSEATYESGFVIDKFPISRPNLTFSTLTVSNMSPEDSSIYLCSVEYPGQGGVAFFGQGTRLTVV.